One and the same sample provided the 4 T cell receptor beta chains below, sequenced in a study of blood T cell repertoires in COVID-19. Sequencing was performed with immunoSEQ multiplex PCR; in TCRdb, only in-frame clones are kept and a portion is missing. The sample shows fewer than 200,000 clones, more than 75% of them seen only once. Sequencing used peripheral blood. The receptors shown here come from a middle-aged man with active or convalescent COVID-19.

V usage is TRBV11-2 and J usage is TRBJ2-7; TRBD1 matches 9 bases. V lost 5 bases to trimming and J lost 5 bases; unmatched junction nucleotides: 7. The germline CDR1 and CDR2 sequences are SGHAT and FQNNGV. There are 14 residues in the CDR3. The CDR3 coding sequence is TGTGCCAGCAGCGCGGACAGGGGCGTCCACGAGCAGTACTTC. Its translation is CASSADRGVHEQYF.

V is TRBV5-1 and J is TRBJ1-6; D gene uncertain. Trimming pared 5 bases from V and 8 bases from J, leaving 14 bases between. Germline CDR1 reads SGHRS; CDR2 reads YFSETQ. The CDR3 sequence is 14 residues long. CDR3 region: CASSSNPQDSPLHF. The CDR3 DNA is TGCGCCAGCAGTTCGAACCCTCAGGATTCACCCCTCCACTTT.

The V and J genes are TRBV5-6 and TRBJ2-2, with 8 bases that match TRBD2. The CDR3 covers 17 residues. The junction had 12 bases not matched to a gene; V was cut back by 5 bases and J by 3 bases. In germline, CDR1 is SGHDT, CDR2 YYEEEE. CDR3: CASRLMAGGVDTGELFF. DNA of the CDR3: TGTGCCAGCAGGCTAATGGCGGGGGGCGTGGACACCGGGGAGCTGTTTTTT. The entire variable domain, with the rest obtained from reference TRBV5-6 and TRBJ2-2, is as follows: DAGVTQSPTHLIKTRGQQVTLRCSPKSGHDTVSWYQQALGQGPQFIFQYYEEEERQRGNFPDRFSGHQFPNYSSELNVNALLLGDSALYLCASRLMAGGVDTGELFFGEGSRLTVL.

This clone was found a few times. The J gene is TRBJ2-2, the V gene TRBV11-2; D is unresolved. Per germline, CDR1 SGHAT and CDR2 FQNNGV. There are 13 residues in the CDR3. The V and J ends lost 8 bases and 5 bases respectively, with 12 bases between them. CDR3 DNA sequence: TGTGCCAGCTCGCTCAGAACAACCGGGGAGCTGTTTTTT. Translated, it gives CASSLRTTGELFF.